Listed here are 7 T cell receptor beta chains from one sample, sequenced in a study of blood T cells in healthy people across ages. Primed by a sample-barcoded 5' primer and a J-beta primer mix, a second PCR proceeded for about 6 to 11 cycles. A single record per CDR3 protein comes from TCRdb applying MiXCR to the 5' RACE reads. Of 600,000 to 650,000 distinct CDR3 sequences detected, under 65% appear once; the ten largest clones hold roughly 34%. Sequencing was done on a sample of blood. All receptors come from a man in his 60s in good health.

The DNA for the CDR3 is TGCAGTGCTAGTGCTTCGAGCGGGGGGGACCAAGAGACCCAGTACTTC. Protein sequence: CSASASSGGDQETQYF. This rearrangement joins TRBV20-1 to TRBJ2-5; TRBD2 aligns across 10 bases. The CDR3 extends over 16 amino acids. The J segment lost 0 bases and the V segment lost 3 bases, leaving 7 bases of the junction unmatched. CDR1 and CDR2 from the germline V gene are DFQATT and SNEGSKA (reference sequence).

The chain uses TRBV29-1 and TRBJ2-3, with 10 bases that match TRBD1. Germline CDR1 is SQVTM and CDR2 is ANQGSEA. Trimming took 6 bases from V and 2 from J; bases not matched to a gene: 5. This CDR3 comprises 14 residues. Written as DNA, the CDR3 is TGCAGCGTACGAGACAGGGGGCTCACAGATACGCAGTATTTT. This sequence encodes CSVRDRGLTDTQYF.

This chain joins TRBV12-3 or TRBV12-4 and TRBJ1-2; D is uncertain. Trimming pared 6 bases from V and 1 base from J, leaving 15 bases between. CDR3 length equals 15 residues. CDR3 coding DNA: TGTGCCAGCAGGTACAGCTGGAGCCGTAACTATGGCTACACCTTC. This gives the protein CASRYSWSRNYGYTF.

This clonotype has a single count. V usage is TRBV11-2 and J usage is TRBJ1-6; D is perhaps TRBD1 (5 bases). Trimming shortened V by 4 bases and J by 13 bases, and 11 bases separated the two germline ends. Germline V gene sequence: CDR1 SGHAT, CDR2 FQNNGV. There are 12 residues in the CDR3. The CDR3 DNA is TGTGCCAGCAGCTCCTTGAGGGACCCCCTCCACTTT. The encoded protein is CASSSLRDPLHF.

J is TRBJ2-5 and V is TRBV6-2 or TRBV6-3; D is possibly TRBD1 (6 bases). Germline V gene data show CDR1 as MNHEY and CDR2 as SVGEGT. Trimming removed 2 bases from V and 5 bases from J, with 15 bases in between. CDR3 size: 15 residues. The CDR3, as DNA: TGTGCCAGCAGTTACCCCAGCAGGGGTCTGGAGACCCAGTACTTC. This translates into CASSYPSRGLETQYF.

This clonotype came up once. CDR3 protein: CASSRGQEADTQYF. CDR3 DNA: TGCGCCAGCAGTCGGGGACAGGAAGCAGATACGCAGTATTTT. The J gene is TRBJ2-3, the V gene TRBV5-1; TRBD1 agrees at 8 bases. Germline CDR1 is SGHRS and CDR2 is YFSETQ. Trimming at V came to 5 bases and at J to 4 bases, leaving 6 bases not matched to a gene. This CDR3 spans 14 amino acids.

The rearrangement uses TRBV12-3 or TRBV12-4 and TRBJ2-3; 10 bases are shared with TRBD2. This CDR3 is built from 15 residues. The ends lost 6 bases at V and 5 bases at J; junction bases unmatched: 8. For the CDR3, the DNA is TGTGCCAGCAGCATGCTAGCGGGGGCGGGAGATACGCAGTATTTT. Its protein is CASSMLAGAGDTQYF.